Below are 26 T cell receptor beta chains sequenced from a single sample in a study of blood T cell repertoires in COVID-19. Measured with immunoSEQ multiplex PCR; TCRdb has only the in-frame clones, and not every one. This table holds 200,000 to 300,000 clones, around 90% found once. Sequenced sample: peripheral blood. These receptor sequences come from a man aged 25 to 40 with COVID-19, enrolled during active disease.

The rearrangement uses TRBV12-3 or TRBV12-4 and TRBJ1-1; D gene unclear. V was cut by 3 bases and J by 1 base, with 6 bases left in between. This CDR3 is built from 13 residues. The CDR3 sequence: CASSFFRNTEAFF. In nucleotides, the CDR3 is TGTGCCAGCAGTTTCTTTAGGAACACTGAAGCTTTCTTT.

CDR3 DNA: TGTGCCAGCAGTCCCCCGGGGGGAGAAGGTCAGCCCCAGCATTTT. Protein product: CASSPPGGEGQPQHF. The V gene is TRBV25-1, the J gene TRBJ1-5; D is possibly TRBD1 (5 bases). Trimming took 5 bases from V and 6 from J, leaving 17 bases between them. CDR3 length: 15 residues. Germline V CDR1 and CDR2: MGHDK, SYGVNS. The whole variable domain, filled in from reference TRBV25-1 and TRBJ1-5, reads EADIYQTPRYLVIGTGKKITLECSQTMGHDKMYWYQQDPGMELHLIHYSYGVNSTEKGDLSSESTVSRIRTEHFPLTLESARPSHTSQYLCASSPPGGEGQPQHFGDGTRLSIL.

The chain joins TRBV30 to TRBJ2-1; D possibly corresponds to TRBD1 (6 bases). Germline CDR1 reads GTSNPN; CDR2 reads SVGIG (reference sequence). Between the trimmed V and J ends, which lost 8 bases and 3 bases, there was a span of 23 bases. The CDR3 extends over 16 amino acids. The CDR3 bases are TGTGCCCAGCGACGAGTGACAGGAAATTACTACAATGAGCAGTTCTTC. Translated, it gives CAQRRVTGNYYNEQFF.

This chain joins TRBV7-6 and TRBJ1-1; tentatively, D is TRBD1 (5 bases). Germline V gene data show CDR1 as SGHVS and CDR2 as FNYEAQ. The length of the CDR3 is 16 residues. V was cut by 0 bases and J by 4 bases, with 15 bases left in between. CDR3 region: CASSLAREGRGTEAFF. The CDR3 DNA reads TGTGCCAGCAGCTTAGCCAGGGAGGGGAGGGGCACTGAAGCTTTCTTT.

The chain is built from TRBV18 and TRBJ1-5; D is unresolved. V was trimmed by 3 bases and J by 3 bases, leaving 6 bases between them. The CDR3 covers 13 residues. The germline V gene has CDR1 KGHSH and CDR2 LQKENI. The CDR3 DNA reads TGTGCCAGCTCACCCGCAGACAATCAGCCCCAGCATTTT. This sequence encodes CASSPADNQPQHF.

This chain uses TRBV7-2 with TRBJ1-5; D remains ambiguous. Germline V gene lookup returns CDR1 SGHTA and CDR2 FQGNSA. V dropped 0 bases and J dropped 0 bases, with 9 bases sitting between them. CDR3 length: 16 amino acids. CDR3 protein: CASSLAQRGSNQPQHF. CDR3 sequence (DNA): TGTGCCAGCAGCTTAGCCCAGCGGGGTAGCAATCAGCCCCAGCATTTT.

The chain joins TRBV5-5 to TRBJ1-5; the D is unclear. The CDR3 totals 14 residues. In germline, CDR1 is SGHKS, CDR2 YYEKEE (reference sequence). The V end was cut by 4 bases, the J end by 1 base, with 9 bases between. Here the CDR3 DNA reads TGTGCCAGCAGCCCACACAGCAGCAATCAGCCCCAGCATTTT. It is translated as CASSPHSSNQPQHF.

The genes are TRBV2 and TRBJ1-2, with D uncertain. This CDR3 is built from 15 residues. Germline values: CDR1 SNHLY, CDR2 FYNNEI. Between the trimmed V and J ends, which lost 3 bases and 5 bases, there was a span of 16 bases. The CDR3 nucleotides are TGTGCCAGCAGTGATGCCACCCCGCCCAGTTATGGCTACACCTTC. It is translated as CASSDATPPSYGYTF.

This chain connects TRBV5-1 to TRBJ2-7, with D possibly TRBD2 on 5 matching bases. The V end was cut by 0 bases, the J end by 2 bases, with 9 bases between. CDR3 length: 14 residues. Germline V CDR1 and CDR2: SGHRS, YFSETQ. The CDR3 DNA follows: TGCGCCAGCAGCTTGGATGGGAGAACCTACGAGCAGTACTTC. Amino acids: CASSLDGRTYEQYF.

This clone has only one observation. The genes are TRBV5-4 and TRBJ2-5, with 10 bases aligning to TRBD2. Germline-derived CDR1 and CDR2 are SGHNT and YYREEE (reference sequence). The CDR3 loop spans 16 amino acids. V was pared by 2 bases and J by 5 bases, with 9 bases of the junction left unmatched. CDR3 sequence: CASSFRLAGEMETQYF. In DNA form, the CDR3 reads TGTGCCAGCAGCTTTCGGCTAGCGGGGGAAATGGAGACCCAGTACTTC.

The genes are TRBV19 and TRBJ2-5, with TRBD2 matching 7 bases. The CDR3 sequence is 13 residues long. Germline loops: CDR1 LNHDA, CDR2 SQIVND (reference sequence). Trimming cost V 11 bases and J 2 bases; bases outside gene matches: 8. The CDR3: CASRLAGQETQYF. The CDR3 nucleotides are TGTGCCTCCAGACTAGCCGGGCAAGAGACCCAGTACTTC.

This clone appeared a single time. This chain joins TRBV27 and TRBJ1-6; D remains ambiguous. V was shortened by 5 bases and J by 0 bases, with 11 bases between the two germline ends. This CDR3 is 16 amino acids long. Germline V gene sequence: CDR1 MNHEY, CDR2 SMNVEV (reference sequence). The CDR3 sequence: CASSRVQSSYNSPLHF. CDR3 nucleotides: TGTGCCAGCAGTAGAGTACAGAGCTCCTATAATTCACCCCTCCACTTT.

The V call is TRBV24-1, the J call TRBJ2-3, with D possibly matching TRBD1 (6 bases). The CDR3 runs to 15 residues. V was clipped by 8 bases and J by 0 bases, with 14 bases between them. Germline loops: CDR1 KGHDR, CDR2 SFDVKD. CDR3 in DNA: TGTGCCACCAAGGACAGACCGATCAGCACAGATACGCAGTATTTT. Translated, it gives CATKDRPISTDTQYF.

This chain uses TRBV27 with TRBJ1-6, with D maybe TRBD1 (5 bases). Per the germline V gene, CDR1 is MNHEY and CDR2 is SMNVEV (reference sequence). Trimming stripped 2 bases from V and 2 bases from J, with 7 bases between. The CDR3 covers 15 residues. The CDR3 DNA is TGTGCCAGCAGTTTACTACAGGCCTATAATTCACCCCTCCACTTT. It encodes CASSLLQAYNSPLHF.

V is TRBV25-1 and J is TRBJ2-5; D may be TRBD2 (7 bases). There are 11 residues in the CDR3. Per the germline V gene, CDR1 is MGHDK and CDR2 is SYGVNS. V was pared by 10 bases and J by 13 bases, with 19 bases between. CDR3 coding DNA: TGTGCCACCCAGCGGGGACACCATTTGTACTTC. Protein product: CATQRGHHLYF.

The chain carries TRBV4-2 and TRBJ2-1; TRBD1 aligns across 7 bases. CDR1 and CDR2 (germline): LGHNA, YNFKEQ. V shed 5 bases, J shed 4 bases, and the junction held 8 bases outside the gene matches. The CDR3 is made up of 15 amino acids. This chain's CDR3 is CASSSPGQRYNEQFF. CDR3 sequence (DNA): TGTGCCAGCAGCTCACCGGGACAGAGGTACAATGAGCAGTTCTTC.

The chain is built from TRBV9 and TRBJ2-2, with 8 bases lining up with TRBD1. Germline V CDR1 and CDR2: SGDLS, YYNGEE. V lost 2 bases and J lost 3; bases outside the gene matches: 6. The CDR3 length is 16 residues. CDR3 in amino acids: CASSVGQGADTGELFF. As DNA, the CDR3 is TGTGCCAGCAGCGTCGGCCAGGGGGCGGACACCGGGGAGCTGTTTTTT. The full variable domain, with the rest looked up from reference TRBV9 and TRBJ2-2, is DSGVTQTPKHLITATGQRVTLRCSPRSGDLSVYWYQQSLDQGLQFLIQYYNGEERAKGNILERFSAQQFPDLHSELNLSSLELGDSALYFCASSVGQGADTGELFFGEGSRLTVL.

The CDR3 DNA reads TGTGCCAGCAGCTCCACTCGGACTAGCGGGGACCAAGAGACCCAGTACTTC. It specifies CASSSTRTSGDQETQYF. The chain links TRBV7-9 to TRBJ2-5; 12 bases align to TRBD2. Trimming cost V 4 bases and J 0 bases; bases outside gene matches: 6. Germline-derived CDR1 and CDR2 are SEHNR and FQNEAQ (reference sequence). The CDR3 runs to 17 residues.

This sequence joins TRBV6-4 and TRBJ1-1; the D gene is possibly TRBD1 (6 bases). The V end was cut by 0 bases, the J end by 2 bases, with 10 bases between. The CDR3 runs 15 residues. The germline V gene encodes CDR1 MRHNA and CDR2 SNTAGT. In nucleotides, the CDR3 is TGTGCCAGCAGTGACTCTCCGGACAGCAACACTGAAGCTTTCTTT. Its translation is CASSDSPDSNTEAFF.

V gene TRBV6-1 combines with J gene TRBJ1-6; 7 bases align to TRBD1. Trimming cost V 2 bases and J 8 bases; bases outside gene matches: 9. The CDR3 sequence is 16 residues long. Germline V lookup: CDR1 MNHNS, CDR2 SASEGT. This CDR3 is CASSENVGRGDSPLHF. The CDR3 nucleotides read TGTGCCAGCAGTGAAAACGTCGGCAGGGGGGATTCACCCCTCCACTTT.

This sequence joins TRBV11-2 and TRBJ2-1; 14 nucleotides line up with TRBD2. Germline V lookup: CDR1 SGHAT, CDR2 FQNNGV. J was trimmed by 12 bases and V by 5 bases; bases with no gene match: 9. The CDR3 contains 15 residues. CDR3 loop: CASSARLAGGFSQFF. Written as DNA, the CDR3 is TGTGCCAGCAGCGCTCGACTAGCGGGGGGGTTTTCGCAGTTCTTC.

The chain combines TRBV10-3 with TRBJ1-3, with TRBD1 matching over 10 bases. V gave up 7 bases and J gave up 4 bases; unmatched junction bases: 7. Germline CDR1 reads ENHRY; CDR2 reads SYGVKD. The CDR3 covers 15 residues. The CDR3 coding sequence is TGTGCCATCACCGCTGGACAGGGGGAGGGAAACACCATATATTTT. Translated: CAITAGQGEGNTIYF.

This clone has a single count. The chain carries TRBV18 and TRBJ2-7, with 8 nucleotides matching TRBD1. Losses at the gene ends were 3 bases for V and 7 bases for J; bases not matched to a gene: 14. The CDR3 is made up of 16 amino acids. CDR1 and CDR2 from the germline V gene are KGHSH and LQKENI. The CDR3 protein is CASSPPFGQGSEEQYF. CDR3 coding DNA: TGTGCCAGCTCACCGCCATTTGGACAGGGCTCGGAGGAGCAGTACTTC.

The rearrangement uses TRBV19 and TRBJ1-2; the D gene is possibly TRBD1 (6 bases). V lost 3 bases to trimming and J lost 2 bases, with 13 bases between them. Germline assignment: CDR1 LNHDA and CDR2 SQIVND (reference sequence). The CDR3 contains 15 residues. The CDR3 coding sequence is TGTGCCAGTAGTATCGCGACAGGTGGGAACTATGGCTACACCTTC. Translating gives CASSIATGGNYGYTF.

The rearrangement links TRBV6-1 to TRBJ1-6, with 12 bases matching TRBD1. V gave up 2 bases and J gave up 3 bases; unmatched junction bases: 5. The germline V gene has CDR1 MNHNS and CDR2 SASEGT. CDR3 size: 18 residues. This CDR3 reads CASSEQGQGAYYNSPLHF. In DNA, the CDR3 is TGTGCCAGCAGTGAACAGGGACAGGGGGCTTACTATAATTCACCCCTCCACTTT.

The CDR3 DNA reads as TGTGCCAGTACCCAACAGGGGATGAGCAATCAGCCCCAGCATTTT. Translated, it gives CASTQQGMSNQPQHF. The rearrangement links TRBV19 to TRBJ1-5; TRBD1 matches at 7 bases. The germline CDR1 and CDR2 sequences are LNHDA and SQIVND (reference sequence). This CDR3 is 15 amino acids long. The V segment lost 7 bases and the J segment 1 base; nucleotides outside the gene matches: 7. The full variable domain, with the rest looked up from reference TRBV19 and TRBJ1-5, is DGGITQSPKYLFRKEGQNVTLSCEQNLNHDAMYWYRQDPGQGLRLIYYSQIVNDFQKGDIAEGYSVSREKKESFPLTVTSAQKNPTAFYLCASTQQGMSNQPQHFGDGTRLSIL.